Here is one TCR beta chain with its context. Using immunoSEQ multiplex PCR, the repertoire was profiled, and TCRdb retains in-frame clones only, with some absent. Altogether about 360,000 clones are present, 85% to 90% being singletons, with the ten largest covering around 2.9%. This specimen comes from a study of blood T cell repertoires in COVID-19. Germline V gene sequence: CDR1 LNHDA, CDR2 SQIVND (reference sequence). Trimming removed 5 bases at V and 4 bases at J, with 20 bases between. The length of the CDR3 is 17 residues. Sequenced sample: peripheral blood. This TCR was recovered from a human donor in a cohort sampled during active COVID-19. The rearrangement links TRBV19 to TRBJ2-2; tentative D call: TRBD2 (6 bases). The CDR3 loop is CASSSPRTGVSTGELFF. Here the CDR3 DNA reads TGTGCCAGTAGTTCTCCGAGGACGGGAGTCAGCACCGGGGAGCTGTTTTTT.